A selection of T cell receptor beta chains follows, all from one sample in a study of shared clonotypes between healthy human individuals. Sequencing used immunoSEQ multiplex PCR; TCRdb keeps in-frame clones, though not all of them. The sample carries roughly 570,000 clones, roughly 98% recorded once. The source material was naive CD8+ T cells sorted from blood. The receptors shown here come from a man aged 25-45 years in good health. The CDR3 runs from the conserved cysteine through the conserved F or W. A D gene is named only where the DNA matches it firmly. Clone size appears in some rows only: once, few, many, or a class for an expanded clone.

d_call,clone_size,j_call,v_call,cdr3_nt,cdr3_aa
NA,once,TRBJ2-7,TRBV7-9,TGTGCCAGCAGCTTCACCCTCGAGCAGTACTTC,CASSFTLEQYF
TRBD2,NA,TRBJ2-3,TRBV29-1,TGCAGCGTGGCTAGCGGCGAAGCAGATACGCAGTATTTT,CSVASGEADTQYF
NA,NA,TRBJ1-5,TRBV27,TGTGCCAGCAGTCGACGACAGTACAATCAGCCCCAGCATTTT,CASSRRQYNQPQHF
NA,NA,TRBJ2-7,TRBV6-5,TGTGCCAGCAGTTACTCCCCAGGCAGCTACGAGCAGTACTTC,CASSYSPGSYEQYF
TRBD2,NA,TRBJ2-5,TRBV9,TGTGCCAGCAGCTCTAGCGGCGCAGAGACCCAGTACTTC,CASSSSGAETQYF
NA,NA,TRBJ2-1,TRBV9,TGTGCCAGCAGCGTAGGTCAGGGGTGGAGGCATGAGCAGTTCTTC,CASSVGQGWRHEQFF
TRBD1,NA,TRBJ2-7,TRBV27,TGTGCCAGCAGACACAGGACAGGGTCACTCGAGCAGTACTTC,CASRHRTGSLEQYF
NA,NA,TRBJ2-2,TRBV30,TGTGCCTGGAGTGTAGCTTGGGGGAGCGGGGAGCTGTTTTTT,CAWSVAWGSGELFF
NA,NA,TRBJ1-5,TRBV19,TGTGCCAGTACCTTCCAAGGGGTGAGACAGCCCCAGCATTTT,CASTFQGVRQPQHF
TRBD2,NA,TRBJ2-1,TRBV4-3,TGCGCCAGCAGCCTAAGAACTAGCGGGAACAATGAGCAGTTCTTC,CASSLRTSGNNEQFF
NA,NA,TRBJ2-2,TRBV27,TGTGCCAGCAGCAAGGAGATTCCAACCGGGGAGCTGTTTTTT,CASSKEIPTGELFF
TRBD1,NA,TRBJ1-4,TRBV7-8,TGTGCCAGCAGCTTTGAGGGGGCCACGGGTGAAAAACTGTTTTTT,CASSFEGATGEKLFF
TRBD1,NA,TRBJ2-7,TRBV5-1,TGCGCCAGCAGTGATGGGACAGGGCCCTCCTACGAGCAGTACTTC,CASSDGTGPSYEQYF
NA,once,TRBJ1-4,TRBV2,TGTGCCAGCAGTGAAGCCCCCCAACAAACTAATAGTGGACTGTTTTTT,CASSEAPQQTNSGLFF
TRBD1,NA,TRBJ2-1,TRBV7-8,TGTGCCAGCAGCTTACGCCGGGACAGGGGTGCTGAGCAGTTCTTC,CASSLRRDRGAEQFF
TRBD1,NA,TRBJ2-1,TRBV13,TGTGCCAGCAGCTTAAATAGCAGGGGGCCAACCTCCTACAATGAGCAGTTCTTC,CASSLNSRGPTSYNEQFF
TRBD2,NA,TRBJ2-1,TRBV11-2,TGTGCCAGCAGCTTAGATGGGGAGGTACTAGCGGGGCCATCCTACAATGAGCAGTTCTTC,CASSLDGEVLAGPSYNEQFF
TRBD1,NA,TRBJ2-3,TRBV11-3,TGTGCCAGCAGCCCGGGGACAGGGCCAGATACGCAGTATTTT,CASSPGTGPDTQYF
TRBD1,NA,TRBJ1-5,TRBV27,TGTGCCAGCAGCCCAGGGACAGCGGGCAATCAGCCCCAGCATTTT,CASSPGTAGNQPQHF
NA,NA,TRBJ1-5,TRBV27,TGTGCCAGCAGTTCCGCCGGGGGCAATCAGCCCCAGCATTTT,CASSSAGGNQPQHF
TRBD1,NA,TRBJ2-7,TRBV7-8,TGTGCCAGCAGCCCCCAGGGACAGGGAAGGGTACGGGAGCAGTACTTC,CASSPQGQGRVREQYF
TRBD2,NA,TRBJ2-1,TRBV4-2,TGTGCCAGCAGCCAACACGGCGGGAGGGCCCAGTACAATGAGCAGTTCTTC,CASSQHGGRAQYNEQFF
TRBD1,NA,TRBJ2-7,TRBV7-9,TGTGCCAGCAGCTCGGGTGGGACAGGGGGCAACGAGCAGTACTTC,CASSSGGTGGNEQYF
NA,NA,TRBJ1-1,TRBV5-1,TGCGCCAGCAGGGCCGACAAGGGATACACTGAAGCTTTCTTT,CASRADKGYTEAFF
TRBD1,few,TRBJ2-7,TRBV10-3,TGTGCCGTCTGGACAGGAAGCCCCTACGAGCAGTACTTC,CAVWTGSPYEQYF
NA,NA,TRBJ2-1,TRBV29-1,TGCAGCGCCGAAGGACGGGAGTTGTTCTTC,CSAEGRELFF
NA,once,TRBJ1-4,TRBV10-3,TGTGCCATCAGTGTTGTTCGTTGGGGCGACGGGGACTCAACTAATGAAAAACTGTTTTTT,CAISVVRWGDGDSTNEKLFF
TRBD1,NA,TRBJ2-1,TRBV5-1,TGCGCCAGCAGCTTTCTAGGACAGGGGGCTGGGAATGAGCAGTTCTTC,CASSFLGQGAGNEQFF
NA,NA,TRBJ2-3,TRBV27,TGTGCCAGCAGGCCGATGAGGATCACAGATACGCAGTATTTT,CASRPMRITDTQYF
TRBD1,NA,TRBJ2-7,TRBV4-1,TGCGCCAGCAGCCGAGTCGCGGCAGGGGGCTACGAGCAGTACTTC,CASSRVAAGGYEQYF
NA,NA,TRBJ2-1,TRBV29-1,TGCAGCGTTGATGGACGATTGGATGAGCAGTTCTTC,CSVDGRLDEQFF
NA,NA,TRBJ2-7,TRBV27,TGTGCCACCTACAGATCGGGGGGCGAGGCCTACGAGCAGTACTTC,CATYRSGGEAYEQYF
NA,NA,TRBJ2-7,TRBV29-1,TGCAGCGTCGGACCCTCTAGATACGAGCAGTACTTC,CSVGPSRYEQYF
NA,NA,TRBJ2-5,TRBV20-1,TGCAGTGCCCTGGAGACCCAGTACTTC,CSALETQYF
TRBD1,NA,TRBJ2-1,TRBV27,TGTGCCAGCAGTTTACGACAGGGGGCGTGGAATGAGCAGTTCTTC,CASSLRQGAWNEQFF
TRBD1,NA,TRBJ2-7,TRBV5-1,TGCGCCAGCAGCTTGTGGACAGGGGCCTACGAGCAGTACTTC,CASSLWTGAYEQYF
NA,NA,TRBJ2-7,TRBV28,TGTGCCAGCAGGACACTAGAGATCTACGAGCAGTACTTC,CASRTLEIYEQYF
NA,NA,TRBJ1-5,TRBV2,TGTGCCAGCAATCGGGAGGGAAGCAATCAGCCCCAGCATTTT,CASNREGSNQPQHF
NA,NA,TRBJ1-4,TRBV10-1,TGCGCCAGCAGTGAAGAAGCTTGTTTTTTT,CASSEEACFF
TRBD2,NA,TRBJ2-1,TRBV5-1,TGCGCCAGCAGCTCGACCTTAGCGGGAGGGCCTAGCTCCTACAATGAGCAGTTCTTC,CASSSTLAGGPSSYNEQFF
TRBD1,NA,TRBJ2-1,TRBV7-9,TGTGCCAGCAGCTTAGGACAGGGGGCCTCCTACAATGAGCAGTTCTTC,CASSLGQGASYNEQFF
NA,NA,TRBJ2-3,TRBV27,TGTGCCAGCAGTTTTCAGGGGGGAGATACGCAGTATTTT,CASSFQGGDTQYF
NA,once,TRBJ1-2,TRBV6-4,TGTGCCAGCAGTTCAACCCGAGGGGGGCATAGCTATGGCTACACCTTC,CASSSTRGGHSYGYTF
NA,once,TRBJ1-2,TRBV11-3,TGTGCCAGCAGCTTAGGGGGAGATGGCTACACCTTC,CASSLGGDGYTF
NA,NA,TRBJ2-7,TRBV27,TGTGCCAGCAGTCCGACAGTCTCCTACGAGCAGTACTTC,CASSPTVSYEQYF
NA,NA,TRBJ2-7,TRBV28,TGTGCCAGCAAGGAGGGCTACGAGCAGTACTTC,CASKEGYEQYF
TRBD2,NA,TRBJ2-1,TRBV28,TGTGCCAGCAGTTTCCCCCGGGGTAGCGGGAGCGGCAATGAGCAGTTCTTC,CASSFPRGSGSGNEQFF
NA,NA,TRBJ2-7,TRBV4-1,TGCGCCAGCAGCCAACAGGACGGAAACCCTACCTACGAGCAGTACTTC,CASSQQDGNPTYEQYF
NA,NA,TRBJ2-7,TRBV10-1,TGCGCCAGCAGTGCTAAGCGGTCCCCCTACGAGCAGTACTTC,CASSAKRSPYEQYF
NA,NA,TRBJ2-5,TRBV27,TGTGCCAGCAAATCGACAGGACCCGAGACCCAGTACTTC,CASKSTGPETQYF
TRBD2,NA,TRBJ2-5,TRBV11-2,TGTGCCAGCAGCTTTCCCCCCGGAGGACTGGGGGGGGAGACCCAGTACTTC,CASSFPPGGLGGETQYF
NA,NA,TRBJ1-5,TRBV28,TGTGCCAGCAGCCCCTCCGGACGGGGACGGCCCCAGCATTTT,CASSPSGRGRPQHF
TRBD2,NA,TRBJ2-1,TRBV10-3,TGTGCCATCAGTGAGGTGCTAGCGGGAGATGAGCAGTTCTTC,CAISEVLAGDEQFF
TRBD2,NA,TRBJ2-7,TRBV5-3,TGTGCCAGAAGCCTTAGCGGGAGTGTTGGGCGTTTTATCTACGAGCAGTACTTC,CARSLSGSVGRFIYEQYF
NA,NA,TRBJ1-2,TRBV6-5,TGTGCCAGCTTCCCCGCGGCCAGGGGCTATGGCTACACCTTC,CASFPAARGYGYTF